These 32 T cell receptor beta chains share one sample of origin, sequenced in a study of read filtering for tumor transcriptome and immune sequencing. The library was built from approximately 400 ng RNA with molecular barcoded adaptors for alpha/delta and beta/gamma chains. TCRdb redid the calling of the reads with MiXCR, one entry per CDR3 protein. In the table there are around 140,000 distinct CDR3 sequences, roughly an eighth of which are singletons. The sample taken for sequencing was a population of CD138-negative cells sorted from bone marrow. Every receptor here comes from a donor older than 35 with multiple myeloma.

This clonotype has at least ten counts. This sequence joins TRBV24-1 and TRBJ2-3; weak D call: TRBD2 (6 bases). V was trimmed by 5 bases and J by 8 bases, leaving 10 bases between them. This CDR3 has 12 amino acids. Germline V lookup: CDR1 KGHDR, CDR2 SFDVKD. Written as DNA, the CDR3 is TGTGCCACCAGTGGCGGAGGGGCTACGCAGTATTTT. This sequence encodes CATSGGGATQYF.

In its sample, this clonotype was seen many times. The chain couples TRBV5-6 to TRBJ2-7; 7 bases agree with TRBD2. CDR3 length: 14 residues. V was pared by 0 bases and J by 4 bases, with 4 bases of the junction left unmatched. Germline-derived CDR1 and CDR2 are SGHDT and YYEEEE. CDR3 region: CASSLGASGYEQYF. CDR3 DNA sequence: TGTGCCAGCAGCTTGGGAGCTAGCGGTTACGAGCAGTACTTC.

This clonotype came up many times. The V gene is TRBV15, the J gene TRBJ2-1, with D perhaps matching TRBD1 (5 bases). Trimming removed 0 bases from V and 5 bases from J, with 8 bases in between. Germline CDR1 is LNHNV and CDR2 is YYDKDF (reference sequence). The CDR3 has 14 residues. The CDR3 sequence is CATSRDLGDNEQFF. Here the CDR3 DNA reads TGTGCCACCAGCAGAGACCTAGGGGACAATGAGCAGTTCTTC.

This clonotype showed up just a few times. This likely comes from a read error, as the CDR3 has no conserved phenylalanine or tryptophan at its end. No DNA is shown, since the ends of the CDR3 on it are uncertain; the CDR3 is the one TCRdb lists. The rearrangement joins TRBV7-2 to TRBJ1-5; the table's D call TRBD1 went unverified against the DNA. Termini included, the CDR3 measures 13 amino acids. Germline loops: CDR1 SGHTA, CDR2 FQGNSA. This CDR3 reads CASSSRGGRRQHS.

This clonotype was seen many times. CDR3 protein: CASSLNTNQETQYF. As DNA, the CDR3 is TGCGCCAGCAGCTTGAATACAAACCAAGAGACCCAGTACTTC. The genes are TRBV5-1 and TRBJ2-5; D unresolved. The CDR3 totals 14 residues. V was trimmed by 1 base and J by 0 bases, leaving 7 bases between them. CDR1 is SGHRS, CDR2 YFSETQ, per germline.

This clonotype was seen ten or more times. The V and J genes are TRBV12-3 or TRBV12-4 and TRBJ1-1; no clear D gene. The CDR3 contains 12 residues. V shed 6 bases and J shed 6 bases, with 11 bases lying between them. CDR3 DNA: TGTGCCAGCAGAAGGAGACATTCTGAAGCTTTCTTT. Its translation: CASRRRHSEAFF.

This clonotype has ten or more counts. V and J are TRBV3-1 and TRBJ2-5, with D possibly being TRBD2 (5 bases). The CDR3 extends over 12 amino acids. Germline-derived CDR1 and CDR2 are LGHDT and YNNKEL (reference sequence). V was shortened by 4 bases and J by 7 bases, with 10 bases between the two germline ends. DNA for the CDR3: TGTGCCAGCAGCCCGACTCGGGGGACCCAGTACTTC. Protein: CASSPTRGTQYF.

This clonotype was found many times. The chain couples TRBV10-3 to TRBJ2-3; 13 bases are a match to TRBD2. The CDR3 has 19 amino acids. Germline CDR1 is ENHRY and CDR2 is SYGVKD. The junction had 6 bases not matched to a gene; V was cut back by 0 bases and J by 0 bases. The DNA for the CDR3 is TGTGCCATCAGTGAGTCGGGACTAGCGGGAATTACTAGCACAGATACGCAGTATTTT. Amino acids: CAISESGLAGITSTDTQYF.

Many counts were recorded for this clonotype. This chain connects TRBV7-3 to TRBJ2-1; the match to TRBD1 covers 7 bases. Trimming removed 5 bases from V and 2 bases from J; junction bases left unmatched: 6. Germline CDR1 SGHTA, CDR2 FQGTGA. The CDR3 has 15 amino acids. The CDR3 reads CASSLRGSTYNEQFF. The CDR3 DNA is TGTGCCAGCAGCCTCAGGGGGAGCACCTACAATGAGCAGTTCTTC.

This clonotype came up many times. This rearrangement joins TRBV6-5 to TRBJ2-2; D not resolved. Germline-derived CDR1 and CDR2 are MNHEY and SVGAGI. CDR3 size: 15 residues. This chain's CDR3 is CVVDRPWSGNGELFF. CDR3 sequence (DNA): TGTGTCGTTGACCGACCGTGGTCCGGTAACGGGGAGCTGTTTTTT.

A word on this clonotype: A read error may be the cause here, since a much bigger clone is one base away. The chain is built from TRBV12-3 or TRBV12-4 and TRBJ2-4, with D possibly being TRBD1 (6 bases). The CDR3 covers 15 residues. V was pared by 5 bases and J by 9 bases, with 20 bases between. The CDR3 DNA reads as TGTGCCAGCAGTCCTCTAAGGCAGGGCAGGGGCATTCAGTACTTC. It yields the protein CASSPLRQGRGIQYF.

V gene TRBV5-1 combines with J gene TRBJ2-5; 7 bases line up with TRBD1. The CDR3 has 15 residues. The V segment lost 4 bases and the J segment 4 bases; nucleotides outside the gene matches: 10. The germline V gene has CDR1 SGHRS and CDR2 YFSETQ. The CDR3 DNA is TGCGCCAGCAGCCGGACAGGTCCAAATGGAGAGACCCAGTACTTC. Residues: CASSRTGPNGETQYF.

This clonotype was recorded many times. The genes are TRBV30 and TRBJ1-5, with 7 bases identical to TRBD1. After removal of 3 bases from V and 0 bases from J, the junction contained 8 bases not matched to a gene. This CDR3 spans 16 amino acids. The V gene's germline CDR1 is GTSNPN and CDR2 SVGIG (reference sequence). The CDR3 protein is CAWRQPGTDSNQPQHF. CDR3 bases: TGTGCCTGGAGACAACCCGGGACAGATAGCAATCAGCCCCAGCATTTT.

In this sample, this clonotype turned up many times. The chain combines TRBV20-1 with TRBJ2-7, with 9 bases aligning to TRBD1. The V gene end was trimmed by 5 bases and the J gene end by 0 bases; junction bases not matched to a gene: 2. The CDR3 extends over 13 amino acids. Germline loops: CDR1 DFQATT, CDR2 SNEGSKA (reference sequence). The CDR3, as DNA: TGCAGTGCTGGACAGGGGCTCTCCTACGAGCAGTACTTC. As protein: CSAGQGLSYEQYF.

Many counts were recorded for this clonotype. The rearrangement uses TRBV6-1 and TRBJ2-1, with 14 bases that match TRBD2. CDR1 is MNHNS, CDR2 SASEGT, per germline. V was clipped by 6 bases and J by 10 bases; unmatched bases: 8. The CDR3 contains 15 residues. DNA for the CDR3: TGTGCCAGCAGAACGGGACTAGCGGGAGCGGACGAGCAGTTCTTC. Encoded protein: CASRTGLAGADEQFF.

The table lists this clonotype with many counts. This rearrangement joins TRBV27 to TRBJ2-5; D is ambiguous. CDR3 size: 14 residues. Looked up from germline, CDR1 is MNHEY and CDR2 is SMNVEV (reference sequence). This CDR3 reads CAIRRARYQETQYF. The CDR3 bases are TGTGCTATCCGCCGGGCGAGGTACCAAGAGACCCAGTACTTC.

To note about this clonotype: A much larger clone differs by one base, so this may be a read error. The gene calls are TRBV5-1 and TRBJ2-7; 8 bases line up with TRBD2. With 0 bases clipped from V and 4 bases from J, the junction kept 9 bases outside the gene matches. The CDR3 is 16 amino acids. Germline CDR1 and CDR2: SGHRS and YFSETQ. CDR3 amino acids: CASSLDFEAGGYEQYF. The DNA of the CDR3 is TGCGCCAGCAGCTTGGATTTTGAGGCGGGAGGTTACGAGCAGTACTTC.

This clonotype has a count of ten or more. The chain recombines TRBV7-9 with TRBJ2-1; TRBD1 might be the D (6 bases). V was cut by 2 bases and J by 2 bases, with 10 bases left in between. Germline loops: CDR1 SEHNR, CDR2 FQNEAQ (reference sequence). CDR3 length equals 15 residues. DNA for the CDR3: TGTGCCAGCAGCTTACTCTCAGGGGCCTACAATGAGCAGTTCTTC. This sequence encodes CASSLLSGAYNEQFF.

As for this clonotype: A much larger clonotype is one base distant, so this may be a read error. The chain has TRBV30 and TRBJ2-3; D remains unclear. Trimming took off 2 bases at V and 1 base at J, with 13 bases between the two ends. This CDR3 is built from 15 residues. Per germline, CDR1 GTSNPN and CDR2 SVGIG (reference sequence). CDR3 sequence (DNA): TGTGCCTGGAGTACGGTCGCGCAACGCACAGATACGCAGTATTTT. Residues: CAWSTVAQRTDTQYF.

This rearrangement joins TRBV7-9 to TRBJ1-1; tentatively, D is TRBD1 (5 bases). The CDR3 has 11 amino acids. Trimming removed 3 bases from V and 12 bases from J, with 11 bases in between. CDR1 and CDR2 from the germline V gene are SEHNR and FQNEAQ (reference sequence). CDR3 in DNA: TGTGCCAGCAGCTTGCAGGGAGAAACTTTCTTT. Translated, it gives CASSLQGETFF.

This clonotype was seen many times. The chain joins TRBV5-1 to TRBJ1-5; 7 bases map to TRBD1. Germline V gives CDR1 SGHRS, CDR2 YFSETQ. The CDR3 has 15 residues. V was pared by 5 bases and J by 4 bases, with 9 bases of the junction left unmatched. DNA for the CDR3: TGCGCCAGCAGGCGGGGGACAGCAGCAAATCAGCCCCAGCATTTT. The encoded protein is CASRRGTAANQPQHF.

The chain is built from TRBV12-3 or TRBV12-4 and TRBJ1-2; TRBD1 aligns across 9 bases. V trimming: 10 bases; J trimming: 0 bases; junction bases outside the gene matches: 6. The CDR3 runs to 14 residues. The CDR3: CATQGALANYGYTF. CDR3 nucleotide sequence: TGTGCCACACAGGGGGCTCTAGCTAACTATGGCTACACCTTC.

This clonotype was observed at least ten times. This chain connects TRBV4-3 to TRBJ1-3; 8 bases agree with TRBD1. The CDR3 consists of 17 residues. CDR1 is LGHNA and CDR2 is YSLEER in the germline V gene. The junction had 12 bases not matched to a gene; V was cut back by 4 bases and J by 4 bases. In DNA form, the CDR3 reads TGCGCCAGCAGCCGGACAACGACAGGGGCTGGAGGAAACACCATATATTTT. It specifies CASSRTTTGAGGNTIYF.

This clonotype was observed many times. The chain uses TRBV29-1 and TRBJ2-1; D gene ambiguous. Trimming took off 4 bases at V and 1 base at J, with 5 bases between the two ends. Germline-derived CDR1 and CDR2 are SQVTM and ANQGSEA. The CDR3 length is 12 residues. CDR3 DNA sequence: TGCAGCGTTGTAGGGTCCTACAATGAGCAGTTCTTC. Protein product: CSVVGSYNEQFF.

Concerning this clonotype: A read error likely explains this, since a far larger clone differs by one base. The rearrangement links TRBV6-2 or TRBV6-3 to TRBJ2-1, with D possibly matching TRBD2 (6 bases). CDR1 and CDR2 from the germline V gene are MNHEY and SVGEGT. CDR3 length: 18 residues. CDR3 sequence: CASSSLRRPGVSYNELFF. The CDR3 DNA reads as TGTGCCAGCAGTTCATTGAGGCGGCCGGGGGTCTCCTACAATGAGCTGTTCTTC.

This clonotype appeared a few times. A much bigger clone sits one base away, suggesting this may be a read error. This chain connects TRBV15 to TRBJ2-1; the D gene is possibly TRBD1 (5 bases). In germline, CDR1 is LNHNV, CDR2 YYDKDF (reference sequence). The CDR3 contains 13 residues. The CDR3 here is CATSRVRVDEQLF. The CDR3 nucleotides are TGTGCCACCAGCAGAGTCAGGGTAGATGAGCAGCTCTTC. The full variable domain, rest sourced from reference TRBV15 and TRBJ2-1, is DAMVIQNPRYQVTQFGKPVTLSCSQTLNHNVMYWYQQKSSQAPKLLFHYYDKDFNNEADTPDNFQSRRPNTSFCFLDIRSPGLGDTAMYLCATSRVRVDEQLFGPGTRLTVL.

This clonotype was seen at least ten times. The chain is built from TRBV27 and TRBJ1-5; D might be TRBD1 (6 bases). CDR3 length: 15 amino acids. V lost 8 bases, J lost 2 bases, and 16 bases lay in between. CDR1 MNHEY and CDR2 SMNVEV come from the germline V gene (reference sequence). CDR3 sequence: CASGRGQAGNQPQHF. CDR3 DNA: TGTGCCAGCGGCAGGGGCCAGGCCGGCAATCAGCCCCAGCATTTT.

This clonotype was counted many times. The chain is built from TRBV27 and TRBJ2-1, with TRBD2 as a possible D gene (6 bases). Trimming stripped 6 bases from V and 3 bases from J, with 15 bases between. The CDR3 totals 15 residues. CDR1 MNHEY and CDR2 SMNVEV come from the germline V gene (reference sequence). CDR3 sequence: CASRPEVGLYNEQFF. The DNA of the CDR3 is TGTGCCAGCAGGCCAGAAGTGGGACTCTACAATGAGCAGTTCTTC.

This clonotype was seen ten or more times. J is TRBJ2-1 and V is TRBV5-4, with 9 positions matching TRBD2. Per germline, CDR1 SGHNT and CDR2 YYREEE (reference sequence). With 0 bases clipped from V and 8 bases from J, the junction kept 6 bases outside the gene matches. The CDR3 spans 15 residues. CDR3 in DNA: TGTGCCAGCAGCTTGGATCTAGCGGGGAGCTATGAGCAGTTCTTC. The encoded protein is CASSLDLAGSYEQFF.

This clonotype has only a few counts. The CDR3 sequence is CASSLDPYSSTDTQYF. The CDR3, as DNA: TGTGCCAGCAGCCTAGACCCGTACTCTAGCACAGATACGCAGTATTTT. The chain recombines TRBV7-9 with TRBJ2-3; D gene ambiguous. The CDR3 is 16 amino acids. Germline CDR1 reads SEHNR; CDR2 reads FQNEAQ (reference sequence). Trimming shortened V by 5 bases and J by 0 bases, and 15 bases separated the two germline ends.

This clonotype was found a few times. A much larger clone differs from this one at a single base, so this may be a read error. The V and J genes are TRBV5-1 and TRBJ1-1; D is perhaps TRBD1 (5 bases). Germline V gene lookup returns CDR1 SGHRS and CDR2 YFSETQ. Deletions cut 0 bases from V and 10 bases from J, with 19 bases between. This CDR3 contains 15 residues. The CDR3 sequence: CASSLGGGPSTGAFF. For the CDR3, the DNA is TGCGCCAGCAGCTTGGGGGGGGGACCTAGCACAGGAGCTTTCTTT.

This clonotype was counted ten times or more. The chain combines TRBV29-1 with TRBJ2-2; 7 bases match TRBD2. The CDR3 runs 14 residues. Looked up from germline, CDR1 is SQVTM and CDR2 is ANQGSEA. Unmatched junction bases numbered 12, after V lost 8 bases and J lost 6 bases. The CDR3 region has the DNA TGCAGCTGTCACCGGGAGGAAGAGGCCGGGGAGCTGTTTTTT. Residues: CSCHREEEAGELFF.